This T cell receptor (beta chain) stems from a study of cytomegalovirus exposure and HLA in healthy donors. PCR used 60 Vbeta primers and 13 Jbeta primers. Repertoires were generated with immunoSEQ multiplex PCR, while TCRdb's copy carries only in-frame clones and drops some. This table has some 220,000 clones, approximately 81% appearing once. This clone was counted once. The V end lost 2 bases, the J end lost 7 bases, and 12 bases lay between the germline ends. CDR1 is MNHEY and CDR2 is SVGAGI in the germline V gene. The CDR3 contains 13 residues. This TCR was sampled from a girl aged 2 to 10 in good health and CMV-seronegative. The V gene is TRBV6-5, the J gene TRBJ2-7, with a weak D call TRBD2 (5 bases). The material sequenced was PBMCs. The CDR3 DNA sequence: TGTGCCAGCAGTTACCCCCCCCCGGGAGAGCAGTACTTC. Its protein is CASSYPPPGEQYF.